Shown below are 6 T cell receptor beta chains from a single sample sequenced in a study of monozygotic twins with inflammatory bowel disease. TCRdb reprocessed the 5' RACE reads and keeps a single row for each CDR3 protein, giving no DNA. Its listing shows 150,000 or so distinct CDR3 sequences. Sequencing input: blood. Every receptor here comes from a human donor with ulcerative colitis or Crohn's disease, or a healthy co-twin of an affected twin (not recorded which).

J is TRBJ2-7 and V is TRBV7-2. From germline, CDR1 is SGHTA and CDR2 FQGNSA. The CDR3 is 13 amino acids. The CDR3 sequence: CASSFAIPYEQYF.

The chain combines TRBV7-2 with TRBJ2-1. This CDR3 is built from 15 residues. CDR1 is SGHTA, CDR2 FQGNSA, per germline. This chain's CDR3 is CASSPYRTPYNEQFF.

The chain employs TRBV20-1 and TRBJ2-1; the TCRdb D gene call, TRBD1, has no DNA to confirm it. The germline CDR1 and CDR2 sequences are DFQATT and SNEGSKA (reference sequence). The CDR3 extends over 13 amino acids. The CDR3 region is CSASAGGQNEQFF.

The gene calls are TRBV12-3 or TRBV12-4 and TRBJ1-1. The CDR3 consists of 11 residues. The CDR3 sequence: CASSFDTEAFF.

The V and J genes are TRBV24-1 and TRBJ2-3. The CDR3 loop spans 13 amino acids. Germline loops: CDR1 KGHDR, CDR2 SFDVKD. The CDR3 sequence is CATRDTSTDTQYF.

The chain employs TRBV6-1 and TRBJ1-1. Germline assignment: CDR1 MNHNS and CDR2 SASEGT. CDR3 length: 15 residues. The CDR3 spells CASSRFVPEGTEAFF.